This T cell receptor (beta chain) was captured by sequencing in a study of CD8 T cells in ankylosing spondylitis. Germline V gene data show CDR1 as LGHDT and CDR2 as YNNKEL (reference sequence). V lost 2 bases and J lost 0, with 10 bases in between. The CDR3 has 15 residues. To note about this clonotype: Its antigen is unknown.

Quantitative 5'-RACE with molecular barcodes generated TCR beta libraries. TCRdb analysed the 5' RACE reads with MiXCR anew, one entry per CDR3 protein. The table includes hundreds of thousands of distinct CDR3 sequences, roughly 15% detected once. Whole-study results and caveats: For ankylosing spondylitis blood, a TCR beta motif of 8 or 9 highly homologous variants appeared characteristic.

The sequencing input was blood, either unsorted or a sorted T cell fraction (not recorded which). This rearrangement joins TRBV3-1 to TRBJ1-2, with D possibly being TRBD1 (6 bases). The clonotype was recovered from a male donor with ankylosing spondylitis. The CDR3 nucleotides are TGTGCCAGCAGCCAATGGGACACGACTAACTATGGCTACACCTTC. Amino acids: CASSQWDTTNYGYTF.